These T cell receptor beta chains were read from a single sample in a study of T-cell reconstitution after alpha-beta-depleted transplantation in children. TCRdb itself ran the PCR reads through MiXCR, one entry per CDR3 protein. The sample holds around 340,000 distinct CDR3 sequences; roughly 14% are singletons and the top ten take approximately 4.2%. Sequenced here: PBMCs, sampled from the stem cell graft. These receptors came from a human donor who donated a stem cell graft to a child with Fanconi anemia. CDR3s include the opening cysteine and the closing phenylalanine or tryptophan. The order of the fields is J gene, V gene, D gene, CDR3 length, clone size, CDR3 protein, CDR3 DNA. D genes are given only for firm matches. Clone size is stated in some rows and not others, as once, few, many or a class when expanded.

TRBJ2-6	TRBV20-1	NA	14	NA	CSAPRFAGANVLTF	TGCAGTGCTCCCAGGTTCGCTGGGGCCAACGTCCTGACTTTC
TRBJ2-4	TRBV12-5	NA	16	few	CASGPGLLIAKNIQYF	TGTGCTAGTGGTCCGGGACTGCTCATAGCCAAAAACATTCAGTACTTC
TRBJ2-3	TRBV5-1	TRBD2	14	few	CASNSRGGTDTQYF	TGCGCCAGCAACTCGCGGGGGGGCACAGATACGCAGTATTTT
TRBJ1-6	TRBV5-1	TRBD1	13	NA	CASSLDRDSPLHF	TGCGCCAGCAGTCTGGACAGGGATTCACCCCTCCACTTT
TRBJ1-5	TRBV12-3/TRBV12-4	NA	14	NA	CASSLRAADQPQHF	TGTGCCAGCAGTTTGCGGGCAGCTGATCAGCCCCAGCATTTT
TRBJ1-1	TRBV30	NA	12	few	CAWTPRGLEAFF	TGTGCCTGGACCCCACGGGGGCTTGAAGCTTTCTTT
TRBJ2-2	TRBV5-1	NA	14	many	CASSRQVNTGELFF	TGCGCCAGCAGCCGACAGGTTAACACCGGGGAGCTGTTTTTT
TRBJ1-2	TRBV6-5	TRBD1	18	NA	CATQRESGTGVFNYGYTF	TGTGCCACCCAAAGGGAATCCGGGACAGGAGTTTTCAACTATGGCTACACCTTC
TRBJ1-1	TRBV25-1	NA	11	NA	CASTEGAEAFF	TGTGCCAGCACTGAAGGGGCTGAAGCTTTCTTT
TRBJ2-1	TRBV7-9	TRBD2	13	many	CASGLAGGIEQFF	TGTGCCAGCGGACTAGCGGGGGGGATTGAGCAGTTCTTC
TRBJ1-3	TRBV6-5	NA	15	few	CASSYDGLSGNTIYF	TGTGCCAGCAGTTACGACGGACTCTCTGGAAACACCATATATTTT
TRBJ1-2	TRBV28	NA	15	many	CASRPTGRPNYGYTF	TGTGCCAGCAGACCTACAGGGAGACCTAACTATGGCTACACCTTC
TRBJ1-1	TRBV20-1	TRBD1	13	NA	CSFRTGGNTEAFF	TGCAGTTTCCGGACAGGGGGAAACACTGAAGCTTTCTTT
TRBJ1-1	TRBV6-2/TRBV6-3	NA	12	many	CASRNNRDGAFF	TGTGCCAGCAGAAATAACAGGGACGGAGCTTTCTTT
TRBJ2-2	TRBV12-3/TRBV12-4	TRBD1	12	many	CALDRATGELFF	TGTGCCCTTGACAGGGCCACCGGGGAGCTGTTTTTT
TRBJ2-7	TRBV28	NA	14	many	CASSHYSQISEQYF	TGTGCCAGCAGCCACTATTCACAGATCTCCGAGCAGTACTTC
TRBJ2-3	TRBV6-1	NA	15	NA	CASRSYRKSTDTQYF	TGTGCCAGCAGATCTTATCGCAAAAGCACAGATACGCAGTATTTT